These T cell receptor beta chains were read from a single sample in a study of cytomegalovirus exposure and HLA in healthy donors. Libraries were prepared by immunoSEQ multiplex PCR; TCRdb keeps only in-frame clonotypes and omits some of them. The sample yields 180,000 or so clones, approximately 79% seen once. The sample comprised PBMCs. All receptors come from a man aged 45 to 65 in good health and CMV-seropositive. Each CDR3 is given with its conserved first and last residue. A D gene is named only where the DNA matches it firmly. Not all rows give a size; the values are once, few, many and, for expanded clones, a class.

d_gene: TRBD1; abundance: -; j_gene: TRBJ1-4; v_gene: TRBV5-1; CDR3nt: TGCGCCAGCAGCGTAGAAGGGACAGGGAATGAAAAACTGTTTTTT; CDR3aa: CASSVEGTGNEKLFF
d_gene: TRBD1; abundance: -; j_gene: TRBJ2-2; v_gene: TRBV27; CDR3nt: TGTGCCAGCAGTACATCCGGGACAGGGATAACCGGGGAGCTGTTTTTT; CDR3aa: CASSTSGTGITGELFF
d_gene: TRBD1; abundance: -; j_gene: TRBJ1-1; v_gene: TRBV29-1; CDR3nt: TGCAGCGTCCACAGACAGGGGATGAACACTGAAGCTTTCTTT; CDR3aa: CSVHRQGMNTEAFF
d_gene: TRBD2; abundance: -; j_gene: TRBJ2-5; v_gene: TRBV5-1; CDR3nt: TGCGCCAGCAGTGGTGGACTAGCGGGGTCCCAAGAGACCCAGTACTTC; CDR3aa: CASSGGLAGSQETQYF
d_gene: -; abundance: -; j_gene: TRBJ1-2; v_gene: TRBV14; CDR3nt: TGTGCCAGCAGCCAGAAACAGGGAGCTAACTATGGCTACACCTTC; CDR3aa: CASSQKQGANYGYTF
d_gene: TRBD1; abundance: -; j_gene: TRBJ2-7; v_gene: TRBV27; CDR3nt: TGTGCCAGCAGGAGACAGGGCCACTCCTACGAGCAGTACTTC; CDR3aa: CASRRQGHSYEQYF
d_gene: -; abundance: -; j_gene: TRBJ1-5; v_gene: TRBV7-2; CDR3nt: TGTGCCAGCAGCTTCGACAGGAGGCCCCAGCATTTT; CDR3aa: CASSFDRRPQHF
d_gene: -; abundance: -; j_gene: TRBJ1-4; v_gene: TRBV4-1; CDR3nt: TGCGCCAGCAGCCAAGATCTGGGTTCGGGGGATGAAAAACTGTTTTTT; CDR3aa: CASSQDLGSGDEKLFF
d_gene: TRBD1; abundance: -; j_gene: TRBJ1-3; v_gene: TRBV6-4; CDR3nt: TGTGCCAGCAGCGAGGGACAGGCTGGAAACACCATATATTTT; CDR3aa: CASSEGQAGNTIYF
d_gene: -; abundance: -; j_gene: TRBJ2-1; v_gene: TRBV2; CDR3nt: TGTGCCAGCAGTGAAGTTGCGGGGCTAAATGAGCAGTTCTTC; CDR3aa: CASSEVAGLNEQFF
d_gene: TRBD1; abundance: few; j_gene: TRBJ1-2; v_gene: TRBV5-1; CDR3nt: TGCGCCAGCAGCTTGGGGGGACAGACCAACTATGGCTACACCTTC; CDR3aa: CASSLGGQTNYGYTF
d_gene: -; abundance: -; j_gene: TRBJ1-6; v_gene: TRBV28; CDR3nt: TGTGCCAGCAGTTTACGGGAGGGTTGGGCCGATAATTCACCCCTCCACTTT; CDR3aa: CASSLREGWADNSPLHF
d_gene: -; abundance: few; j_gene: TRBJ2-2; v_gene: TRBV6-5; CDR3nt: TGTGCCAGCAGTTACACCGGCGGGGAGCTGTTTTTT; CDR3aa: CASSYTGGELFF
d_gene: -; abundance: -; j_gene: TRBJ1-2; v_gene: TRBV14; CDR3nt: TGTGCCAGCAGCCCGCAGCCCAGAGGAATTGGCTACACCTTC; CDR3aa: CASSPQPRGIGYTF
d_gene: -; abundance: -; j_gene: TRBJ1-5; v_gene: TRBV6-5; CDR3nt: TGTGCCAGCAGCTCTCGGGGTAGCAATCAGCCCCAGCATTTT; CDR3aa: CASSSRGSNQPQHF
d_gene: TRBD1; abundance: -; j_gene: TRBJ2-6; v_gene: TRBV5-1; CDR3nt: TGCGCCAGCAGCGAGGACAGGGCTGGGGCCAACGTCCTGACTTTC; CDR3aa: CASSEDRAGANVLTF
d_gene: TRBD2; abundance: -; j_gene: TRBJ2-5; v_gene: TRBV9; CDR3nt: TGTGCCAGCAGCAGGCGGGGGGGCGGGAGTAGGGAGACCCAGTACTTC; CDR3aa: CASSRRGGGSRETQYF
d_gene: -; abundance: -; j_gene: TRBJ1-5; v_gene: TRBV5-6; CDR3nt: TGTGCCAGCAGCTTGGCCGGGTGGGGCTCCAATCAGCCCCAGCATTTT; CDR3aa: CASSLAGWGSNQPQHF
d_gene: -; abundance: -; j_gene: TRBJ1-2; v_gene: TRBV6-5; CDR3nt: TGTGCCAGCAGTTACAGGCAGGAGGTATATGGCTACACCTTC; CDR3aa: CASSYRQEVYGYTF
d_gene: -; abundance: -; j_gene: TRBJ1-3; v_gene: TRBV9; CDR3nt: TGTGCCAGTGAAAGGGGGTCTGGAAACACCATATATTTT; CDR3aa: CASERGSGNTIYF
d_gene: -; abundance: -; j_gene: TRBJ2-3; v_gene: TRBV28; CDR3nt: TGTGCCAGCAGTGCCTCCGGGGTCCCGGGGACGCAGTATTTT; CDR3aa: CASSASGVPGTQYF
d_gene: TRBD1; abundance: -; j_gene: TRBJ1-5; v_gene: TRBV6-5; CDR3nt: TGTGCCAGCAGCACGGGACAGGGGTATCAGCCCCAGCATTTT; CDR3aa: CASSTGQGYQPQHF
d_gene: -; abundance: -; j_gene: TRBJ1-1; v_gene: TRBV11-2; CDR3nt: TGTGCCAGCAGCTTAGATCCCCATAGGACTGCTTTCTTT; CDR3aa: CASSLDPHRTAFF